A single T cell receptor (beta chain) is shown here with its context. Original processing notes: The assay estimated nucleated cells by amplifying reference gene primers. Generated by immunoSEQ multiplex PCR, the TCRdb table keeps only in-frame clones and is missing some. The D gene and trimming were derived from the DNA, and the V and J assignments and clone size from that table. The data hold 150,000 to 200,000 clones, with around 83% observed a single time. Germline V gene lookup returns CDR1 MNHEY and CDR2 SVGAGI. V lost 0 bases, J lost 2 bases, and 11 bases lay in between. This CDR3 spans 15 amino acids. These data come from a study of blood T cell repertoires in COVID-19. Study overall: Acute and convalescent COVID-19 samples came from the United States, Italy and Spain. In each case, the material was cDNA or gDNA derived from T cells, B-cell-depleted T cells, or PBMCs.

The V and J genes are TRBV6-5 and TRBJ2-7; TRBD2 might be the D (5 bases). The sequencing input was peripheral blood. The clonotype comes from a woman in her seventies with COVID-19, enrolled during active disease. The CDR3 loop is CASSYSGVDTYEQYF. DNA of the CDR3: TGTGCCAGCAGTTACTCCGGGGTTGACACCTACGAGCAGTACTTC.